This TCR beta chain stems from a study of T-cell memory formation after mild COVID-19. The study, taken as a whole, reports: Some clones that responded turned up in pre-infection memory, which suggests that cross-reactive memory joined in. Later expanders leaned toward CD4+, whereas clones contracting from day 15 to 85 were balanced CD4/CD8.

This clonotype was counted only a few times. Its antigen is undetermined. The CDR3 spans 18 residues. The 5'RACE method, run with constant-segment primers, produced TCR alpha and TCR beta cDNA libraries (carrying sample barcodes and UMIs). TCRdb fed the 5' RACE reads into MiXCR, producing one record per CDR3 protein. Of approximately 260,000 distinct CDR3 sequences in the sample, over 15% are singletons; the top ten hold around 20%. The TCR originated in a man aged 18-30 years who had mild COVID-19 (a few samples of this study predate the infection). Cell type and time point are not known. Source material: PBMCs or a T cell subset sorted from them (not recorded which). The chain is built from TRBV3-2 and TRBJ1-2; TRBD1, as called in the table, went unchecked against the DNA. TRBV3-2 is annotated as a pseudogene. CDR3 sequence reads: CASSLPWDRERINYGYTF. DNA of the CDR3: TGTGCCAGCAGCCTCCCCTGGGACAGGGAGCGAATTAACTATGGCTACACCTTC.